This T cell receptor (beta chain) was recovered during a study of blood T cell repertoires in COVID-19. Study at large: Samples of COVID-19 (acute and convalescent) were obtained from the United States, Italy and Spain. PBMCs, B-cell-depleted T cells, or T cells were the source of the cDNA or gDNA that made up the material.

Trimming removed 3 bases from V and 1 base from J, with 15 bases in between. Per the germline V gene, CDR1 is SGHAT and CDR2 is FQNNGV. This CDR3 is built from 16 residues. Sequenced by immunoSEQ multiplex PCR; TCRdb stores in-frame clones only, minus some. Counted here are roughly 240,000 clones, roughly 88% occurring once; the ten biggest clones make up approximately 6%. Source material: peripheral blood. This TCR was sampled from an elderly woman with COVID-19, enrolled during active disease. The chain employs TRBV11-2 and TRBJ2-5; tentatively, D is TRBD2 (6 bases). The chain's CDR3 is CASSFGIGGAQETQYF. Written as DNA, the CDR3 is TGTGCCAGCAGCTTCGGGATCGGAGGGGCCCAAGAGACCCAGTACTTC.